This TCR beta chain was captured by sequencing in a study of blood T cell repertoires in COVID-19. Clones were sequenced by immunoSEQ multiplex PCR, and TCRdb holds only the in-frame ones, with some missing. The sample lists approximately 210,000 clones; around 90% were seen once. V shed 2 bases and J shed 4 bases, with 14 bases lying between them. The CDR3 is 15 amino acids. Germline V gives CDR1 MNHNS, CDR2 SASEGT. Material for sequencing was peripheral blood. This receptor was taken from a man aged 25-45 years with acute or convalescent COVID-19. The chain couples TRBV6-1 to TRBJ1-2; maybe TRBD1 (5 bases). In nucleotides, the CDR3 is TGTGCCAGCAGTGAACTGGTCAGGGTGTTCTATGGCTACACCTTC. This translates into CASSELVRVFYGYTF.